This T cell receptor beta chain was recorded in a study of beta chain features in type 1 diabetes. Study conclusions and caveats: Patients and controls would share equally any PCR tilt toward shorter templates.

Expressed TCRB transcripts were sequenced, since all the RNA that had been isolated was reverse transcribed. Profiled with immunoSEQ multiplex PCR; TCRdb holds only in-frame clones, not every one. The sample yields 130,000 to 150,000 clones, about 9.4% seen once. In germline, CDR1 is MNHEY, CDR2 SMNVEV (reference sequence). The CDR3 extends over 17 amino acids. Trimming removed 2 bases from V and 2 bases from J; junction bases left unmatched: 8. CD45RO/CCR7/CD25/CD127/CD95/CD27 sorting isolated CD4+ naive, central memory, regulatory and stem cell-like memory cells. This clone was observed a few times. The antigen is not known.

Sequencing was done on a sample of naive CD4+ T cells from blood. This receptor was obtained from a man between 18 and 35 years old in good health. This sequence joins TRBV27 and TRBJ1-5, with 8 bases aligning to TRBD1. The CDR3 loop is CASSLRTGRVGNQPQHF. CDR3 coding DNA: TGTGCCAGCAGTTTACGGACAGGGCGTGTAGGCAATCAGCCCCAGCATTTT.